The subject of this entry is one T cell receptor beta chain. The CDR3 runs to 14 residues. J gave up 2 bases and V 4 bases, and 5 bases lay outside the gene matches. Germline V lookup: CDR1 SGHRS, CDR2 YFSETQ. Regarding time point: new active TB diagnosis, blood taken before or within 7 days of starting treatment. Each donor contributed 90,000 to 100,000 T cells on average, unsorted. The data belong to a study of T cells in tuberculosis. The method was immunoSEQ multiplex PCR; TCRdb's version includes in-frame clones alone and lacks a portion of them. The repertoire holds roughly 34,000 clones, nearly 90% seen once, with about 5.2% in the top ten.

The specimen was PBMCs, collected at tuberculosis diagnosis. The chain recombines TRBV5-1 with TRBJ2-5; 7 bases agree with TRBD1. This sequence was found in an adult with tuberculosis. The CDR3 DNA is TGCGCCAGCAGCACGGGACAGCTACAAGAGACCCAGTACTTC. Encoded protein: CASSTGQLQETQYF.